This entry features one T cell receptor (beta chain) sequence. Antigen: not known. This CDR3 is built from 15 residues. With 1 base clipped from V and 7 bases from J, the junction kept 10 bases outside the gene matches. Germline CDR1 SGHTA, CDR2 FQGNSA. These data originate in a study of radiotherapy plus CTLA-4 blockade in lung cancer. Study as a whole: Patients showed objective responses in roughly 18% of cases and disease control in about 30%. General study findings and limits: In blood, tumor-derived TCR clones expanded after radiotherapy plus ipilimumab.

The method was immunoSEQ multiplex PCR; TCRdb's version includes in-frame clones alone and lacks a portion of them. The sample lists roughly 51,000 clones, about 86% occurring once. In chemo-refractory metastatic non-small-cell lung cancer, patients got ipilimumab CTLA-4 blockade together with focal radiation. This material consisted of peripheral blood, taken from a patient treated with radiotherapy plus ipilimumab. The chain links TRBV7-2 to TRBJ2-7; 7 bases are a match to TRBD1. The sequence was collected from a human donor with non-small cell lung cancer that progressed on radiotherapy plus ipilimumab. Some clones in this sample may be carry-over from other donors' samples. In DNA, the CDR3 is TGTGCCAGCAGCTTAGTCGCGACAGGGAAGAGTGAGCAGTACTTC. As protein: CASSLVATGKSEQYF.